The 8 T cell receptor beta chains presented below share a single source sample, sequenced in a study of CD4 and CD8 cells across lung adenocarcinoma regions. TCRdb re-called the PCR reads through MiXCR, storing one row per CDR3 protein. The sample contains about 10,000 distinct CDR3 sequences, about 46% of which appear only once. The sample consisted of CD4+ T cells from the margin of a lung tumor. The receptors were gathered from a female donor with lung adenocarcinoma. The CD4 and CD8 labels of this study may be unreliable.

This clonotype was found once. Sequence at one end of the junction differs from germline and may be a read error. The V gene is TRBV6-1, the J gene TRBJ2-3; D gene unclear. The CDR3 has 15 amino acids. Per germline, CDR1 MNHNS and CDR2 SASEGT. The CDR3 here is CASRKTLWSKNIQYF. The CDR3 nucleotides are TGTGCCAGCAGAAAGACTCTGTGGTCCAAAAATATTCAGTACTTT.

The chain uses TRBV6-1 and TRBJ2-1; D is possibly TRBD1 or TRBD2 (5 bases each). There are 16 residues in the CDR3. Germline CDR1 MNHNS, CDR2 SASEGT. Trimming cost V 5 bases and J 6 bases, with 20 bases left between them. CDR3 region: CASSRAPGPTANEQFF. CDR3 bases: TGTGCCAGCAGTCGTGCCCCGGGACCCACAGCCAATGAGCAGTTCTTC.

The genes are TRBV7-2 and TRBJ2-6; D gene ambiguous. The end of the DNA is better explained by TRBJ2-7, so the J call may be wrong. CDR1 SGHTA and CDR2 FQGNSA come from the germline V gene. The CDR3 sequence is 14 residues long. The CDR3 region has the DNA TGTGCCAGCAGCTTAGCTGGTAGTCCCTACGAGCAGTACTTC. Its protein product is CASSLAGSPYEQYF.

This chain joins TRBV6-1 and TRBJ2-5, with D unclear. TRBJ2-7 matches the DNA end more closely, so the J call is doubtful. CDR1 MNHNS and CDR2 SASEGT come from the germline V gene. The CDR3 sequence is 14 residues long. CDR3 bases: TGTGCCAGCTCCAATGGGATAGGGCCCTACGAGCAGTACTTC. It codes for CASSNGIGPYEQYF.

This clonotype was seen only once. V usage is TRBV6-5 and J usage is TRBJ2-1, with TRBD2 matching 12 bases. The assigned J gene may be wrong: the sequence end matches TRBJ2-7 better. This CDR3 region has 15 residues. Germline CDR1 MNHEY, CDR2 SVGAGI. CDR3 region: CASSYSTSGSNEQYF. The CDR3 DNA is TGTGCCAGCAGTTACTCGACTAGCGGGAGTAACGAGCAGTACTTC.

The rearrangement uses TRBV27 and TRBJ2-5; 7 bases agree with TRBD1. The J call may be wrong; the DNA end is better matched by TRBJ2-7. This CDR3 has 14 amino acids. Germline V gene sequence: CDR1 MNHEY, CDR2 SMNVEV (reference sequence). CDR3 in DNA: TGTGCCAGCAGATTCGGGGCAGGGGGCTACGAGCAGTACTTC. It codes for CASRFGAGGYEQYF.

The rearrangement uses TRBV27 and TRBJ2-3; tentatively, D is TRBD2 (7 bases). The CDR3 totals 15 residues. Trimming left V 7 bases short and J 11 bases short, with 25 bases between. The germline V gene encodes CDR1 MNHEY and CDR2 SMNVEV (reference sequence). CDR3 in amino acids: CASKLAAGDTNMQYF. The CDR3 DNA reads as TGTGCCAGCAAGTTGGCGGCGGGGGACACAAACATGCAGTATTTT.

The gene calls are TRBV6-5 and TRBJ2-1; TRBD2 might be the D (6 bases). Germline loops: CDR1 MNHEY, CDR2 SVGAGI. This CDR3 has 13 amino acids. Trimming took 4 bases from V and 3 from J, leaving 7 bases between them. Here the CDR3 reads CASSWGLYNEQFF. For the CDR3, the DNA is TGTGCCAGCAGTTGGGGACTCTACAATGAGCAGTTCTTC.